The T cell receptor beta chain described here comes from a study of T cell responses to AZD1222 COVID-19 vaccine (dated by TCRdb to 2020 to 2022). Describing the broader study: TCR sequencing was performed for approximately 240 trial participants, of whom about 200 were given two doses of AZD1222 and some 26 were given two doses of MenACWY control vaccine. Trial participants were enrolled by age into 18-55, 56-69 and 70-plus year subgroups, with roughly 150, 30 and 60 TCR-sequenced participants respectively. Points the paper makes about the study in general: Because no day 14 peak-response samples were available, repertoires were characterized only after the peak T cell response. The vaccine-associated CD4 TCRs covered the entire spike protein, and the dominant responses fell in regions 160-218 and 743-854. Only a handful of AZD1222 recipients were SARS-CoV-2 seropositive at baseline, limiting conclusions about previously exposed vaccinees. Participants were mostly white British and included more females than males, and it was suggested by the authors that clonal diversity may have been underestimated. A significant rise in spike-specific TCR breadth and depth was observed after two AZD1222 doses relative to day 0 and relative to MenACWY recipients. Nearly half of unique spike-specific TCRs reportedly recognized epitopes outside regions mutated in the B.1.351 and B.1.1.7 variants. The 56-69-year group was small, and its depth increase did not reach significance, likely because of low power.

Reading from cysteine to phenylalanine, the CDR3 counts 19 amino acids. Of all the DNA, just the CDR3 is kept, 57 bases in frame from base 1. CDR1 SEHNR and CDR2 FQNEAQ are derived from the germline V gene (reference sequence). The trim is 1 base for V and 3 bases for J, with a gap of 22 bases between the germline ends. The CDR3 regions of human TCRbeta chains were analyzed by immunosequencing. As for the original processing: TCRs in the repertoires were matched against a reference library of SARS-CoV-2-specific TCRs that had been generated with the MIRA antigen-specificity platform. Breadth was defined as the fraction of unique TCRs that were SARS-CoV-2-associated, and depth was defined as the fraction of total T cells that were SARS-CoV-2-associated. Using the MIRA data, each spike-specific TCR was mapped to the spike region that the TCR reacts to and placed in a CD4 or CD8 class. Log10-transformed breadth and depth values were compared by one-way ANOVA with Sidak's multiple comparisons tests. The clones in this table, taken by TCRdb from immuneACCESS, are in-frame only. Not every clone is retained; where verified, under half of the shortfall comes from an unresolved V gene, and the cause of the rest is unknown. That table furnishes V, J and clone size, whereas the DNA furnished D and trimming. The sample table shows approximately 130,000 clones, and about nine tenths are seen once. The ten largest account for about 9.9% of the sample.

Points on this clone: The antigen it recognizes is unknown. The sample holds no much larger clone one base away, and base qualities are not on file.

Reading the label with the study, this specimen's time point is: about 28 days (+/-7) after the second vaccine dose. Because spike-specific TCR depth and breadth did not differ between the two schedules, AZD1222 recipients who got a second dose at roughly 4 weeks were pooled with those who got a second dose at roughly 12 weeks. The vaccinee samples were drawn from two UK trials, COV001 and COV002, one of which was a single-blind randomized controlled phase 2/3 trial testing AZD1222 (ChAdOx1 nCoV-19) in healthy adults. Trial participant PBMC samples were collected at day 0 and day 28 after the second dose for TCRbeta chain sequencing.

The sequences come from peripheral blood, collected 28 days after the second AZD1222 dose. The origin of this receptor is an adult who received the AZD1222 COVID-19 vaccine. This chain joins TRBV7-9 to TRBJ1-3, with a tentative D gene TRBD1 over 5 matching bases. Here is the DNA: TGTGCCAGCAGCTTAGGCAGGGCCGGCGTGGATTCGAGTGGAAACACCATATATTTT. Translated, it gives CASSLGRAGVDSSGNTIYF.